This T cell receptor beta chain was captured by sequencing in a study of Graves' ophthalmopathy and Graves' hyperthyroidism. Germline V gene data show CDR1 as MGHDK and CDR2 as SYGVNS. The CDR3 totals 15 residues. Remarks on this clonotype: The antigen is not known. A junction end diverges from the germline sequence, so it may reflect a read error.

The study, taken as a whole, reports: Among expanded thyroid clonotypes above 0.001 frequency, most also occurred in blood.

Certain patients, namely those with other autoimmune diseases, uncontrolled infections, pregnancy or lactation, were excluded. RNA transcripts served as template for amplifying TCR beta CDR3 sequences. In the first round, RT-PCR was carried out with HTBI primers, and a multiplex PCR formed the second round. TCRdb fed the multiplex PCR reads into MiXCR, producing one record per CDR3 protein. The sample consists of around 1,000,000 distinct CDR3 sequences, 35% to 40% of them appearing once. This sequence was found in an adult man with Graves' hyperthyroidism. The rearrangement uses TRBV25-1 and TRBJ2-2; TRBD2 matches 11 bases. The sequenced material came from peripheral blood or thyroid tissue (not recorded which). CDR3 DNA: TGTGCCAGCAGCTCTAGCGGGAGGAACACCGGGGAGCTGCTTTTT. Its translation is CASSSSGRNTGELLF.